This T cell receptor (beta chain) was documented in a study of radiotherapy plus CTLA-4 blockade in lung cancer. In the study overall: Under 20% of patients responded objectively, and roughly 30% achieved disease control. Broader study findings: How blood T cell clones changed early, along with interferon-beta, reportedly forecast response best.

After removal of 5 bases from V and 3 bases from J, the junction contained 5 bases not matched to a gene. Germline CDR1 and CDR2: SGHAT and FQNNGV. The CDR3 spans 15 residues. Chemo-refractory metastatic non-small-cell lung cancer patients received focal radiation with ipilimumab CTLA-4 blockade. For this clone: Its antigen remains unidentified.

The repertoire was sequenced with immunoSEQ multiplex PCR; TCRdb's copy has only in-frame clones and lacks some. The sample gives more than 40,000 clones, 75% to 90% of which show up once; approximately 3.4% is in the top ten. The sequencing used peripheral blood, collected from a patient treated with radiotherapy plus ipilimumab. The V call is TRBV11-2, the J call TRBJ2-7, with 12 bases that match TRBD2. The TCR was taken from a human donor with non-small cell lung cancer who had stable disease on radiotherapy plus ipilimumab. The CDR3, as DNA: TGTGCCAGCAGCGTCACTAGCGGGAGGTTCTACGAGCAGTACTTC. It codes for CASSVTSGRFYEQYF.